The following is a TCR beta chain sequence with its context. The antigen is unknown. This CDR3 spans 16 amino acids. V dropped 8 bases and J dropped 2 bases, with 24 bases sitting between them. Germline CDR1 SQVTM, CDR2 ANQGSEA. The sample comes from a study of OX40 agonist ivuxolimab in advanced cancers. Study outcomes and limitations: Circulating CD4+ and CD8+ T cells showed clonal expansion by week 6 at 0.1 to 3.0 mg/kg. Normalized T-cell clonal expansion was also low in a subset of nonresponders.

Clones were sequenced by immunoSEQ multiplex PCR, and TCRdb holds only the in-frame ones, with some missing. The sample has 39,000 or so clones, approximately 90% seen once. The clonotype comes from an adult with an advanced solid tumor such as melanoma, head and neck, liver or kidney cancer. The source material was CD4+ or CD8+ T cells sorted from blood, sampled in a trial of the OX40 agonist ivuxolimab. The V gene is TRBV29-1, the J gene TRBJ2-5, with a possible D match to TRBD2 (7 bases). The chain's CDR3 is CSMRGALAARQETQYF. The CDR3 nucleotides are TGCAGCATGAGGGGGGCTCTAGCGGCCCGACAAGAGACCCAGTACTTC.